The clone carrying this T cell receptor (beta chain) was observed a handful of times. The antigen remains undetermined. The germline gene is not matched at one end of the junction; a read error may be the cause. These data originate in a study of naive and memory T cell subsets. Study-wide points: A few larger clonotypes appeared in naive repertoires, especially CD8, possibly memory cells re-expressing CD45RA. Diversity fell and Gini index rose from naive through CM, EM, EMRA. Each distinct alpha or beta sequence counts as one clonotype.

Two oligonucleotides, mixed equimolar, formed the beta constant-region primer covering TRBC1 and TRBC2. Ligated cDNA was amplified by four rounds of PCR with nested alpha and beta constant-region primers and SP2. TCRdb processed the UMI-ligation and nested PCR reads anew with MiXCR; each CDR3 protein has one entry. In the table there are 130,000 to 150,000 distinct CDR3 sequences, 22% of which are singletons. CDR1 and CDR2 from the germline V gene are SGHVS and FQNEAQ. The CDR3 length is 12 residues. This clonotype was obtained from a human donor in good health. Sequencing was performed on naive CD4+ T cells from blood. The rearrangement links TRBV7-8 to TRBJ1-1; D is unclear. The CDR3 DNA reads TGTGCCACCAGCTCTTGGAACACTGAAGCTTTCTTT. Protein product: CATSSWNTEAFF. Based on the CDR3 plus reference TRBV7-8 and TRBJ1-1, the full variable domain is GAGVSQSPRYKVAKRGQDVALRCDPISGHVSLFWYQQALGQGPEFLTYFQNEAQLDKSGLPSDRFFAERPEGSVSTLKIQRTQQEDSAVYLCATSSWNTEAFFGQGTRLTVV.